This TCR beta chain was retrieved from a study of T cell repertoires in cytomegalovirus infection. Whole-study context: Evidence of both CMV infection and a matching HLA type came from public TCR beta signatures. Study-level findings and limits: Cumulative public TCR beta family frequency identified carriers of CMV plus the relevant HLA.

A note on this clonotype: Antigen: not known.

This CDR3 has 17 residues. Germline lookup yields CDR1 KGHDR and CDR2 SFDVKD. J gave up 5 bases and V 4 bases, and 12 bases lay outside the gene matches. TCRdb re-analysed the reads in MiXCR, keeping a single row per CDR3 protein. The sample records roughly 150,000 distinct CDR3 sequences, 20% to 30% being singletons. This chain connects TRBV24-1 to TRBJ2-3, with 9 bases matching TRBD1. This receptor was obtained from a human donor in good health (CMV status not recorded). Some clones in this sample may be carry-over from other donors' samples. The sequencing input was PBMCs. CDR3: CATSDPDGQGRRDTQYF. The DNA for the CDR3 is TGTGCCACCAGTGACCCCGATGGACAGGGGAGGAGAGATACGCAGTATTTT.